This T cell receptor (beta chain) comes out of a study of siplizumab effects on memory and regulatory T cells. Study observations and caveats: Major contributors to the alloresponse seemed to be naive T cells, which also appeared more diverse than memory cells.

The V gene's germline CDR1 is SGHRS and CDR2 YFSETQ. This CDR3 is built from 16 residues. V dropped 0 bases and J dropped 9; count of bases not matched to a gene: 14. TCR templates numbering 95,000 to 100,000 were assayed per sample. Here immunoSEQ multiplex PCR was the method, and the copy in TCRdb shows in-frame clones only, minus some. The sample includes 100,000 or so clones, around 94% of them seen just once. Points on this clone: The antigen is not known.

The origin of this receptor is a human donor in good health. Sequences were obtained from Tregs sorted from blood. The chain employs TRBV5-1 and TRBJ1-2, with 7 bases identical to TRBD1. The CDR3 DNA sequence: TGCGCCAGCAGCTTGGACCCGAACAGGGGAGGGATGAGCTACACCTTC. Translation gives CASSLDPNRGGMSYTF.